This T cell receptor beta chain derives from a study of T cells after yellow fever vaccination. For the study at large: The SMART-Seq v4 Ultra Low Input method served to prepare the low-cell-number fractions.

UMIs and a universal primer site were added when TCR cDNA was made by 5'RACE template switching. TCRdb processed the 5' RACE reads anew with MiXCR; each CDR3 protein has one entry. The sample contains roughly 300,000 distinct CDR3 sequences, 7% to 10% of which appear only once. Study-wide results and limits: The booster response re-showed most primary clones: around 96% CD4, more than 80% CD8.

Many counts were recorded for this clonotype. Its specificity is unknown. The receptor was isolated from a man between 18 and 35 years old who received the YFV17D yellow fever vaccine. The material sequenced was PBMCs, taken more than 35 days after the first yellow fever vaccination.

CDR3 bases: TGTGCCAGCAGGGAACAGGGGGATTCACCCCTCCACTTT. Amino acid sequence: CASREQGDSPLHF. This chain links TRBV12-3 or TRBV12-4 with TRBJ1-6, with 8 bases lining up with TRBD1. The CDR3 consists of 13 residues. The V gene end was trimmed by 6 bases and the J gene end by 8 bases; junction bases not matched to a gene: 3.